This T cell receptor (beta chain) was captured in a study of T-cell reconstitution after alpha-beta-depleted transplantation in children. General study results and limits: T-cell numbers and diversity one year post-transplant derived largely from freshly generated T cells. Reportedly, alpha-beta T cells present about two months post-transplant originated from several hundred expanded clones of graft origin. At day 60, the high TCRbeta diversity found in some patients originated from recipient T cells and thymic progenitors that had survived.

The library targeted TCRbeta and was prepared with unique molecular identifiers. TCRdb reprocessed the PCR reads via MiXCR and lists one record per CDR3 protein. There are 450,000 to 700,000 distinct CDR3 sequences in the sample; 25% to 30% occur only once, and 35% to 40% lies in the top ten. The CDR3 extends over 13 amino acids. Trimming took 6 bases from V and 11 from J, leaving 19 bases between them. This clonotype occurred a few times. What it binds is unknown. This rearrangement joins TRBV12-3 or TRBV12-4 to TRBJ1-2; D possibly corresponds to TRBD1 (5 bases). The source of this sequence is a boy under two years old with Wiskott-Aldrich syndrome, due to receive a stem cell transplant. The material was PBMCs, obtained before TCRalphabeta/CD19-depleted stem cell transplant. CDR3 in DNA: TGTGCCAGCAGCCCGATTGACAGTGCAGGTTACACCTTC. Translated: CASSPIDSAGYTF.